The T cell receptor beta chain under discussion was sequenced for a study of cytomegalovirus exposure and HLA in healthy donors (dated by TCRdb to 2017 to 2019). Regarding the study in general: An earlier analysis of fewer than 750 of the donors reported over 250 Gb of sequence data and 95 million to 120 million unique TCR beta sequences obtained from 150 million to 200 million T cells. To study patterns of TCR occurrence, a later analysis re-analyzed previously published TCR beta repertoires from several hundred donors and added high-resolution HLA genotyping. Besides the first cohort of roughly 640 subjects, a separate validation cohort made up of 120 different subjects was used. HLA typing included class I and class II loci at four-digit resolution. About 300 gigabases of sequencing data and roughly 80 million unique TCR sequences made up an early release that covered some 640 HLA-typed donors. The study aimed to test whether signatures of past pathogen exposure could be identified by cataloging public T cell receptors. Rather than drawing on any new phenotypic data, the later analysis identified candidate immune exposures from TCR beta sequences and the way those sequences occurred across donors. Genome-wide SNP genotypes for about 60% of the roughly 670 donors were used in a later genetic analysis, which treated that subset as a discovery cohort. The genetic ancestry cluster associated with self-reported Caucasian donors included about four fifths of the roughly 360 genotyped donors. The number of donors typed differed by locus, with about 629-630 for A, B, C, DRB1 and DQB1, about 500 for DQA1, 600 to 610 for DPA1, and 400 to 490 for DPB1. Every discovery cohort repertoire had been produced on one sequencing platform. Roughly 5 DR-DQ haplotypes were handled as single units for association and clustering, since linkage in the cohort was strong. To predict cytomegalovirus infection status, the study combined high-throughput TCR immunosequencing, statistical association of individual TCRs with disease status, and machine learning. On average, roughly 200,000 unique TCR beta nucleotide sequences were sequenced per donor among 300 to 500 genotyped donors of the cohort, with roughly 18% of those sequences being non-productive. Donor age, sex, ethnicity and CMV serostatus were compiled alongside the repertoire data. In an earlier analysis of 587 of the donors, high-throughput TCR beta sequencing was used to judge whether each TCR beta V gene segment behaved as functional or pseudogenic. The T cell repertoires of about 700 subjects were profiled by immunosequencing and related to cytomegalovirus serostatus. The research as a whole found: The earlier analysis of around 600 of the donors excluded about 16 rarely observed V segments, including chromosome 9 orphons, because counts were too low. Cytomegalovirus status was reported to be diagnosed by the classifier with high specificity and sensitivity in both the original and validation cohorts. A later analysis found that HLA-associated TCR beta chains were more clonally expanded and had lower generation probabilities than equally common non-associated chains. Correlated functional status among segregating V segments might be attributable to linkage disequilibrium, but an unknown experimental factor could not be ruled out. Assigning TCR associations to individual alleles was difficult when HLA alleles, especially DR and DQ, strongly co-occurred. Some IMGT-functional V segments, including TRBV6-2 and TRBV6-3, could not be distinguished by the 87-base-pair reads and were therefore excluded. Roughly uniform sequencing depth across donors was assumed in presence/absence analyses, although this assumption may not hold. In an earlier analysis of around 500 of the donors, most TCR beta V segments appeared in productive rearrangements about 87% or about 30% of the time, broadly matching IMGT annotations. While some public TCRs were present in many individuals, most TCR sequences turned up only very rarely across donors. In a later genetic analysis, fewer N-insertions in productive TCRs were reported among donors in an Asian-associated ancestry cluster than the roughly 700-donor mean. A group of highly shared sequence variants was considered likely to be a technical artifact of the sequencing pipeline. Only TCR beta chains were sequenced in this cohort, and the absence of alpha or paired-chain data limited detectable features. A later genetic analysis associated a missense DCLRE1C variant with V-gene and J-gene trimming of TCR beta chains, and an independent cohort replicated the association. Because HLA typing was unavailable for some donors at each locus, only the typed subset was used in association tests. Specific HLA alleles were associated with more than 15,000 TCR beta sequences at a false discovery rate of 0.05 in a later analysis. In a later analysis, several top co-occurrence clusters were reported to appear linked to parvovirus B19, influenza, CMV and Epstein-Barr virus. A further reported finding was that TCR beta sequences accurately predicted the HLA-A and HLA-B alleles for most subjects in the first cohort. A total of fewer than 200 TCR beta chains were listed by the study as associated with cytomegalovirus. According to a later analysis, TCR association rates differed among HLA loci, with DRB1 alleles showing the most associated TCRs and HLA-C alleles showing the fewest. Most CMV-associated TCR beta chains appeared to be HLA-restricted in a later analysis, and the HLA associations seemed to be driven largely by CMV exposure. The only immune exposure information available for the cohort was CMV serostatus. In vitro tests confirmed that a few of the cytomegalovirus-associated TCR beta chains recognize cytomegalovirus antigens. The authors suggested that the approach could potentially be generalized to other disease states and immunological phenotypes.

Receptor amplification or capture employed the immunoSEQ multiplex PCR assay. A mixture of 60 forward primers for TCR Vbeta segments and 13 reverse primers for TCR Jbeta segments was used in the multiplex PCR. The CDR3 region of rearranged TCR beta genes was amplified from genomic DNA with a multiplex PCR assay. On the Illumina HiSeq System, the amplified TCR beta libraries were sequenced as 87-base-pair reads. Under the source paper's analysis protocol: A later analysis tallied roughly 78 million unique TCR beta chains across the 700 or so repertoires, and some 10 million of those chains were shared by two or more donors. Raw reads were error-corrected and collapsed into unique sequences with a nearest-neighbor algorithm that merged closely related sequences to remove PCR and sequencing errors. Alignment of CDR3 sequences to IMGT reference sequences was used to assign V, D and J gene segments. For a sequence to be retained, a match of at least six nucleotides was required to both a V gene segment and a J gene segment. A rearrangement counted as productive if the CDR3 had no stop codons and remained in frame with V and J, and every other rearrangement counted as non-productive. CDR3 was defined according to IMGT convention as the region running from the second conserved V-encoded cysteine to the conserved J-encoded phenylalanine. The earlier analysis of 587 of the donors excluded sequences that lacked an unambiguous match to a single V gene segment. In an earlier analysis of 587 of the donors, V segments were called functional above 56.7% productive rearrangements and were called segregating when the between-donor standard deviation exceeded 5%. A statistical classification framework was developed to diagnose cytomegalovirus status using the catalog of TCR beta chain sequences. A later analysis assigned V and J genes by comparing TCR nucleotide sequences with IMGT/GENE-DB human TR gene sequences. The TCRdist pipeline was used in a later analysis to assign CDR3 sequences and most-parsimonious VDJ recombination scenarios. In a later analysis, every TCR beta chain was defined by the combination of its CDR3 amino acid sequence and its V-gene family, and reads without a unique V-gene family were dropped. A later analysis removed nearly 600 highly shared, low-generation-probability nucleotide sequences to deal with suspected cross-contamination and a sequencing artifact. For each public chain, a later analysis derived a clonal expansion index from normalized ranks of inferred template counts within each repertoire. In a later analysis, generation probabilities were computed using a VDJ recombination model fitted to out-of-frame rearrangements, and the results were checked against IGoR. In a later analysis, hypergeometric tests were used to score TCR-TCR, TCR-HLA and TCR-CMV co-occurrence, with a repertoire-size bias correction applied to TCR pairs. In a later analysis, false discovery rates were estimated by permuting HLA or CMV assignments 20 times. A later analysis grouped co-occurring TCRs with DBSCAN, adding TCRdist sequence similarity when clustering within HLA-allele-positive subsets. For co-occurrence clustering, repertoires with fewer than 30,000 or more than 120,000 public chains were excluded, along with roughly 5 repertoires with anomalous nucleotide sharing. Held by TCRdb, this immuneACCESS table contains in-frame sequences only and omits some clones. Under half of the omission traces to an unresolved V gene where checked; the cause of the rest is unknown. The V and J calls and clone size are taken from that table; D and trimming were inferred from the DNA. The sample yields over 150,000 clones; approximately 79% were counted once. The ten largest clones add up to more than 3.5% of the sample.

The cohort consisted of more than 650 healthy bone marrow donors. At the time of sampling, all cohort members were nominally healthy, though unrecorded immune exposures were likely present. The donor tested CMV seronegative, placing the donor among the 352 seronegative members of the cohort. Every donor gave a peripheral blood sample, and the peripheral blood mononuclear cells from that sample were used for TCR beta sequencing. The Qiagen DNeasy Blood Extraction Kit was used to extract genomic DNA from the blood cell samples. This clone showed up just a few times. Its cognate antigen has yet to be identified. Per-base qualities were not stored, and no clone one base away is much larger. V and J are truncated by 4 bases and 11 bases respectively, leaving an intervening sequence of 14 bases. Taken from cysteine to phenylalanine, the CDR3 has 12 residues. The CDR3 DNA has 36 bases and is translated from base 1. The germline V gene supplies CDR1 SGHRS and CDR2 YFSETQ.

Recombination joined TRBV5-1 with TRBJ2-3; the D gene cannot be named for sure. Sequenced: PBMCs. This sequence was found in a man aged 40-49 years in good health and CMV-seronegative. The CDR3 region reads CASSPPALKQYF. In nucleotides, the sequence is TGCGCCAGCAGCCCCCCAGCGCTTAAGCAGTATTTT.